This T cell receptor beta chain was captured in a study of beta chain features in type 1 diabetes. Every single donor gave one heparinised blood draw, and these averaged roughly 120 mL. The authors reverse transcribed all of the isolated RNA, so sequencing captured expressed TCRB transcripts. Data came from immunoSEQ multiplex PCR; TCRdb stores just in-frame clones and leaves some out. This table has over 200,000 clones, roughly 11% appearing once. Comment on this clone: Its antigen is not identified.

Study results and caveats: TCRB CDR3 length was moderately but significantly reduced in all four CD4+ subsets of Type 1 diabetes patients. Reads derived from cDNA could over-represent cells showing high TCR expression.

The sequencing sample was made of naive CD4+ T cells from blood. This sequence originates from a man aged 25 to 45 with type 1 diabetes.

The CDR3 region has the DNA TGTGCCACCAGCAGGACAGGGGCCGACGAGCAGTACTTC. Translated: CATSRTGADEQYF. The chain links TRBV15 to TRBJ2-7; 8 nucleotides match TRBD1. The CDR3 loop spans 13 amino acids. Germline loops: CDR1 LNHNV, CDR2 YYDKDF (reference sequence). J gave up 5 bases and V 3 bases, and 3 bases lay outside the gene matches.